This T cell receptor (beta chain) was recovered during a study of T cell responses to AZD1222 COVID-19 vaccine (dated by TCRdb to the early 2020s). Broadly, across the study: TCR sequencing was performed for roughly 250 trial participants, of whom some 200 were given two doses of AZD1222 and some 26 were given two doses of MenACWY control vaccine. Trial participants were enrolled into age subgroups of 18-55, 56-69 and 70-plus years, which contained about 150, 28 and 57 TCR-sequenced participants, respectively. Beyond this particular receptor, the publication reports: Conclusions about previously exposed vaccinees were limited because only six AZD1222 recipients were SARS-CoV-2 seropositive at baseline. CD4 TCRs associated with the vaccine covered the entire spike protein, and the dominant responses were in regions 160-218 and 743-854. Epitopes outside the regions mutated in the B.1.351 and B.1.1.7 variants were reportedly recognized by nearly half of the unique spike-specific TCRs. Spike-specific TCR breadth and depth rose significantly after two AZD1222 doses compared with day 0 and with MenACWY recipients. The 56-69-year group was small, and its depth increase did not reach significance, likely because of low power. Because no day 14 peak-response samples were available, the repertoires could be characterized only after the peak T cell response. Participants were mostly white British, with more females than males. The authors suggested clonal diversity may have been underestimated.

Trimming removed 2 bases from V and 1 base from J, leaving 5 bases between the germline ends. The CDR1 and CDR2 encoded by the germline V gene are SGHNT and YENEEA. The CDR3 covers 13 residues, taking in both the cysteine and the phenylalanine. The DNA shown is the 39-base CDR3, in frame from base 1. Explained via the paper, the time point label denotes: about 28 days (+/-7) after the second vaccine dose. Because spike-specific TCR depth and breadth did not differ between the two schedules, AZD1222 recipients who got a second dose at roughly 4 weeks were pooled with those who got a second dose at roughly 12 weeks. Vaccinee samples were obtained from the UK trials COV001 and COV002, which included a single-blind randomized controlled phase 2/3 trial of AZD1222 (ChAdOx1 nCoV-19) in healthy adults. For TCRbeta chain sequencing, PBMC samples were collected from trial participants at day 0 and at day 28 after the second dose.

A remark on this clone: Its antigen is still unknown. Base-call qualities are not available, and no considerably larger clone is one nucleotide away.

The CDR3 regions of human TCRbeta chains were analyzed by immunosequencing. As for the original processing: Repertoire TCRs were matched against a reference library of SARS-CoV-2-specific TCRs generated with the MIRA antigen-specificity platform. Breadth was defined as the fraction of unique TCRs that were SARS-CoV-2-associated, and depth was defined as the fraction of total T cells that were SARS-CoV-2-associated. Using the MIRA data, each spike-specific TCR was assigned both to the spike region to which the TCR was reactive and to a CD4 or CD8 class. Log10-transformed breadth and depth values were compared by one-way ANOVA with Sidak's multiple comparisons tests. TCRdb took this table from immuneACCESS and kept in-frame rearrangements with V and J called. Such tables lack part of the clones; where checked against another copy, unresolved V genes explain under half of the gap, and the rest is unexplained. That table supplies the V and J calls and clone size; D and trimming were determined from the DNA. The sample data list fewer than 90,000 clones, and 89% of these were observed just once. More than 5% of the sample goes to the ten largest clones.

This sample comprised peripheral blood, obtained 28 days after the second AZD1222 dose. The sequence derives from an adult who received the AZD1222 COVID-19 vaccine. Recombination connected TRBV11-3 to TRBJ1-1, with the identity of the D gene unclear. In nucleotide form, the sequence is TGTGCCAGCAGCTTATCACAGAACACTGAAGCTTTCTTT. The resulting protein is CASSLSQNTEAFF.